The 27 T cell receptor beta chains given below trace back to one sample, sequenced in a study of blood T cell repertoires in COVID-19. The assay was immunoSEQ multiplex PCR, and TCRdb's table has in-frame clones only and misses some. The repertoire holds just over 250,000 clones, with around nine tenths as singletons. The sample was peripheral blood. These receptors all stem from a man in his forties or fifties who had recovered from COVID-19.

J is TRBJ2-1 and V is TRBV7-2; D perhaps matches TRBD1 (7 bases). The CDR3 extends over 15 amino acids. The germline gives CDR1 SGHTA, CDR2 FQGNSA. V was cut by 5 bases and J by 8 bases, with 19 bases left in between. The CDR3 nucleotides read TGTGCCAGCAGCCCCGGTGGAGGGGGCTCGTATGAGCAGTTCTTC. Translated: CASSPGGGGSYEQFF.

This chain links TRBV5-1 with TRBJ1-2; 8 nucleotides align to TRBD1. CDR1 SGHRS and CDR2 YFSETQ come from the germline V gene. CDR3 length: 14 amino acids. The V segment lost 0 bases and the J segment 6 bases; nucleotides outside the gene matches: 4. The CDR3 DNA is TGCGCCAGCAGCTTGGAGGGGACAGGCCATGGCTACACCTTC. Translation: CASSLEGTGHGYTF.

This clone turned up a few times. V and J are TRBV7-6 and TRBJ2-7; 9 bases map to TRBD1. Germline CDR1 SGHVS, CDR2 FNYEAQ. The CDR3 sequence is 17 residues long. Trimming removed 5 bases from V and 0 bases from J; junction bases left unmatched: 11. In DNA form, the CDR3 reads TGTGCCAGCAGCCCGTGGCCAGGGACAGGGTCCTCCTACGAGCAGTACTTC. Translated: CASSPWPGTGSSYEQYF.

This rearrangement joins TRBV4-1 to TRBJ1-5; no firm D call. Germline lookup yields CDR1 MGHRA and CDR2 YSYEKL. This CDR3 is built from 14 residues. Trimming took 1 base from V and 7 from J, leaving 11 bases between them. DNA for the CDR3: TGCGCCAGCAGCCAAGCCCGGGTTAACCAGCCCCAGCATTTT. Translating gives CASSQARVNQPQHF.

The chain is built from TRBV5-1 and TRBJ2-3; D possibly corresponds to TRBD2 (5 bases). The CDR3 consists of 15 residues. Deletions cut 4 bases from V and 6 bases from J, with 18 bases between. CDR1 is SGHRS and CDR2 is YFSETQ in the germline V gene. This CDR3 reads CASSPAWTRHDTQYF. As DNA, the CDR3 is TGCGCCAGCAGCCCGGCGTGGACTCGCCATGATACGCAGTATTTT.

The count of this clone is one. The chain is built from TRBV4-2 and TRBJ2-7; D is possibly TRBD2 (6 bases). The CDR3 extends over 18 amino acids. Trimming took 0 bases from V and 2 from J, leaving 20 bases between them. The V gene's germline CDR1 is LGHNA and CDR2 YNFKEQ. Here the CDR3 DNA reads TGTGCCAGCAGCCAAGATTCCGGGTCCGGGAGTGGGGCCTACGAGCAGTACTTC. Its protein product is CASSQDSGSGSGAYEQYF.

The table lists this clone with a count of one. This rearrangement joins TRBV7-2 to TRBJ2-7, with 7 nucleotides matching TRBD2. CDR3 length: 15 amino acids. Germline CDR1 is SGHTA and CDR2 is FQGNSA. V was pared by 1 base and J by 4 bases, with 7 bases of the junction left unmatched. The CDR3 loop reads CASSLGGVGGYEQYF. The CDR3 nucleotides read TGTGCCAGCAGCTTAGGTGGGGTCGGGGGGTACGAGCAGTACTTC.

The genes are TRBV3-1 (or the pseudogene TRBV3-2) and TRBJ1-2, with 8 bases identical to TRBD1. V gave up 2 bases and J gave up 12 bases; unmatched junction bases: 8. The CDR3 length is 13 residues. CDR1 LGHDT and CDR2 YNNKEL come from the germline V gene (reference sequence). The CDR3 nucleotides are TGTGCCAGCAGCCAATGGCCGGGACAGGAAGACACCTTC. It translates to CASSQWPGQEDTF.

The chain has TRBV1 and TRBJ2-1; TRBD2, the table's D call, lacks a check against the DNA. TRBV1 is an annotated pseudogene. This CDR3 is built from 17 residues. CDR3 region: CTSSQDGEQSSYNEQFF. CDR3 nucleotide sequence: TGCACCAGCAGCCAAGATGGGGAGCAAAGCTCCTACAATGAGCAGTTCTTC.

CDR3 sequence reads: CASSVDPAAGVREQYF. CDR3 sequence (DNA): TGTGCCAGCAGCGTAGACCCGGCAGCGGGAGTTCGCGAGCAGTACTTC. The V gene is TRBV9, the J gene TRBJ2-7, with 8 nucleotides matching TRBD2. Germline loops: CDR1 SGDLS, CDR2 YYNGEE. With V trimmed by 0 bases and J by 6 bases, 11 bases remained unmatched. The CDR3 has 16 residues.

As to this clone: Other DNA sequences in the same sample also yield this CDR3. The CDR3 coding sequence is TGCGCCAGCAGCGAAGGTCGGGGGGGCTCCTACAATGAGCAGTTCTTC. Its protein product is CASSEGRGGSYNEQFF. The V and J genes are TRBV5-1 and TRBJ2-1; 8 nucleotides line up with TRBD2. Looked up from germline, CDR1 is SGHRS and CDR2 is YFSETQ. With 4 bases clipped from V and 0 bases from J, the junction kept 6 bases outside the gene matches. CDR3 length: 16 amino acids.

The chain combines TRBV6-5 with TRBJ2-7; D gene ambiguous. The V end was cut by 0 bases, the J end by 2 bases, with 11 bases between. Germline CDR1 MNHEY, CDR2 SVGAGI. The CDR3 is 15 residues long. CDR3 bases: TGTGCCAGCAGTTACTCTCAATCAGGAACCTACGAGCAGTACTTC. This encodes CASSYSQSGTYEQYF.

The table lists this clone with a few counts. This rearrangement joins TRBV16 to TRBJ2-3; 12 bases map to TRBD2. There are 15 residues in the CDR3. With 6 bases clipped from V and 3 bases from J, the junction kept 4 bases outside the gene matches. Germline V lookup: CDR1 KGHSY, CDR2 FQNENV. As DNA, the CDR3 is TGTGCCAGCAGTACGACTAGCGGGAGAACAGATACGCAGTATTTT. This translates into CASSTTSGRTDTQYF. Variable domain in full (rest from reference TRBV16 and TRBJ2-3): GEEVAQTPKHLVRGEGQKAKLYCAPIKGHSYVFWYQQVLKNEFKFLISFQNENVFDETGMPKERFSAKCLPNSPCSLEIQATKLEDSAVYFCASSTTSGRTDTQYFGPGTRLTVL.

The genes are TRBV7-3 and TRBJ2-1; TRBD2 matches at 14 bases. The V gene's germline CDR1 is SGHTA and CDR2 FQGTGA. The CDR3 length is 16 residues. V shed 3 bases and J 6 bases; nucleotides not matched to a gene: 4. DNA for the CDR3: TGTGCCAGCAGCTTGTGGGGGACTAGCGGGAGCAATGAGCAGTTCTTC. Residues: CASSLWGTSGSNEQFF. The full variable domain, rest sourced from reference TRBV7-3 and TRBJ2-1, is GAGVSQTPSNKVTEKGKYVELRCDPISGHTALYWYRQSLGQGPEFLIYFQGTGAADDSGLPNDRFFAVRPEGSVSTLKIQRTERGDSAVYLCASSLWGTSGSNEQFFGPGTRLTVL.

J is TRBJ2-1 and V is TRBV6-6, with D possibly TRBD1 on 5 matching bases. Trimming stripped 5 bases from V and 4 bases from J, with 9 bases between. Per the germline V gene, CDR1 is MNHNY and CDR2 is SVGAGI (reference sequence). The length of the CDR3 is 13 residues. Here the CDR3 reads CASSDDSYNEQFF. Written as DNA, the CDR3 is TGTGCCAGCAGTGATGACAGTTACAATGAGCAGTTCTTC.

CDR3 sequence (DNA): TGTGCCAGCAGTGAAGCCTCCCCCTTAGCGGGAGCCACAGATACGCAGTATTTT. Translated, it gives CASSEASPLAGATDTQYF. The J gene is TRBJ2-3, the V gene TRBV6-1, with 9 positions matching TRBD2. V lost 0 bases to trimming and J lost 2 bases; unmatched junction nucleotides: 9. This CDR3 has 18 amino acids. Germline CDR1 MNHNS, CDR2 SASEGT.

The genes are TRBV7-9 and TRBJ1-1; D may be TRBD1 (5 bases). CDR1 SEHNR and CDR2 FQNEAQ come from the germline V gene (reference sequence). V dropped 7 bases and J dropped 4 bases, with 13 bases sitting between them. The CDR3 is 13 amino acids. DNA of the CDR3: TGTGCCAGCAACCCCGGGGGGGGCACTGAAGCTTTCTTT. It is translated as CASNPGGGTEAFF.

The rearrangement uses TRBV2 and TRBJ2-3; 10 bases are shared with TRBD2. Germline CDR1 and CDR2: SNHLY and FYNNEI. Trimming at V came to 6 bases and at J to 4 bases, leaving 4 bases not matched to a gene. This CDR3 has 14 amino acids. The DNA of the CDR3 is TGTGCCAGCAGCCGGACTAGCGGCGCAGATACGCAGTATTTT. Residues: CASSRTSGADTQYF.

V is TRBV5-4 and J is TRBJ2-5, with TRBD1 matching over 12 bases. Trimming cost V 3 bases and J 5 bases; bases outside gene matches: 14. The CDR3 length is 18 residues. In germline, CDR1 is SGHNT, CDR2 YYREEE (reference sequence). CDR3 in amino acids: CASSYLTGTGGARETQYF. The CDR3 nucleotides are TGTGCCAGCAGCTACCTTACCGGGACAGGGGGCGCGCGCGAGACCCAGTACTTC.

This clone was counted a few times. V is TRBV4-2 and J is TRBJ2-7, with TRBD2 matching 7 bases. This CDR3 comprises 15 residues. J lost 2 bases, V lost 4 bases, and 8 bases had no gene match. Germline V gene sequence: CDR1 LGHNA, CDR2 YNFKEQ. This CDR3 reads CASSRQAAGTYEQYF. In DNA form, the CDR3 reads TGTGCCAGCAGCCGCCAGGCAGCGGGGACCTACGAGCAGTACTTC.

Remarks on this clone: The sample holds other DNA sequences that translate to the same CDR3. The rearrangement links TRBV7-2 to TRBJ2-1; 13 positions match TRBD2. CDR1 and CDR2 from the germline V gene are SGHTA and FQGNSA. J lost 4 bases, V lost 3 bases, and 0 bases had no gene match. The CDR3 extends over 15 amino acids. The CDR3 reads CASSLTSGGYNEQFF. DNA for the CDR3: TGTGCCAGCAGCTTGACTAGCGGGGGGTACAATGAGCAGTTCTTC.

The chain has TRBV7-9 and TRBJ1-2; TRBD1 agrees at 9 bases. The V segment lost 3 bases and the J segment 1 base; nucleotides outside the gene matches: 6. This CDR3 spans 16 amino acids. Germline lookup yields CDR1 SEHNR and CDR2 FQNEAQ (reference sequence). DNA of the CDR3: TGTGCCAGCAGCTTGGGGGGACAGGGCTTTAACTATGGCTACACCTTC. The encoded protein is CASSLGGQGFNYGYTF. Full variable domain (remainder filled in from reference TRBV7-9 and TRBJ1-2): DTGVSQNPRHKITKRGQNVTFRCDPISEHNRLYWYRQTLGQGPEFLTYFQNEAQLEKSRLLSDRFSAERPKGSFSTLEIQRTEQGDSAMYLCASSLGGQGFNYGYTFGSGTRLTVV.

V and J are TRBV12-3 or TRBV12-4 and TRBJ1-2, with 7 bases that match TRBD1. V shed 3 bases and J 12 bases; nucleotides not matched to a gene: 10. This CDR3 comprises 13 residues. The CDR3 sequence is CASSFRTGTEHTF. CDR3 sequence (DNA): TGTGCCAGCAGTTTCCGAACCGGGACAGAGCACACCTTC.

The rearrangement joins TRBV15 to TRBJ2-2; D may be TRBD1 (6 bases). Germline CDR1 and CDR2: LNHNV and YYDKDF (reference sequence). V lost 0 bases to trimming and J lost 6 bases, with 8 bases between them. CDR3 size: 14 residues. Here the CDR3 DNA reads TGTGCCACCAGCAGAGATCGGACAGCCGGGGAGCTGTTTTTT. Its translation is CATSRDRTAGELFF. Looking up the rest from reference TRBV15 and TRBJ2-2 gives the full variable domain: DAMVIQNPRYQVTQFGKPVTLSCSQTLNHNVMYWYQQKSSQAPKLLFHYYDKDFNNEADTPDNFQSRRPNTSFCFLDIRSPGLGDTAMYLCATSRDRTAGELFFGEGSRLTVL.

This sequence joins TRBV25-1 and TRBJ2-5, with a tentative D call TRBD2 (6 bases). The CDR3 extends over 14 amino acids. Trimming stripped 6 bases from V and 5 bases from J, with 16 bases between. Germline lookup yields CDR1 MGHDK and CDR2 SYGVNS. The CDR3 sequence: CASRASGGGETQYF. The CDR3 region has the DNA TGTGCCAGCAGAGCCTCCGGGGGTGGGGAGACCCAGTACTTC.

This chain uses TRBV7-2 with TRBJ2-2, with TRBD2 matching 11 bases. The ends lost 5 bases at V and 4 bases at J; junction bases unmatched: 6. Germline V gene lookup returns CDR1 SGHTA and CDR2 FQGNSA. There are 16 residues in the CDR3. The CDR3 DNA reads TGTGCCAGCAGCCCTCCGGGACTAGCGGCCACCGGGGAGCTGTTTTTT. Translating it yields CASSPPGLAATGELFF.

The V call is TRBV7-9, the J call TRBJ1-6, with 10 bases fitting TRBD1. Germline V gives CDR1 SEHNR, CDR2 FQNEAQ (reference sequence). This CDR3 has 14 amino acids. The J segment lost 13 bases and the V segment lost 8 bases, leaving 11 bases of the junction unmatched. The CDR3 sequence: CASLAPDRGTPLHF. CDR3 DNA sequence: TGTGCCAGCCTCGCCCCGGACAGGGGGACCCCCCTCCACTTT.